These 5 T cell receptor beta chains were sequenced from one sample in a study of T cell changes during pregnancy in multiple sclerosis. Clones were sequenced by immunoSEQ multiplex PCR, and TCRdb holds only the in-frame ones, with some missing. In the table there are about 120,000 clones, about 90% of which are singletons. The material sequenced was peripheral blood, taken in the third trimester of pregnancy. The receptors originated from a female donor with multiple sclerosis, enrolled in a pregnancy study.

The chain joins TRBV5-6 to TRBJ1-1, with D perhaps TRBD1 (6 bases). Per germline, CDR1 SGHDT and CDR2 YYEEEE. The CDR3 sequence is 14 residues long. V lost 3 bases to trimming and J lost 0 bases, with 9 bases between them. The chain's CDR3 is CASSWGQMNTEAFF. The CDR3 nucleotides are TGTGCCAGCAGCTGGGGGCAGATGAACACTGAAGCTTTCTTT. Variable domain in full (rest from reference TRBV5-6 and TRBJ1-1): DAGVTQSPTHLIKTRGQQVTLRCSPKSGHDTVSWYQQALGQGPQFIFQYYEEEERQRGNFPDRFSGHQFPNYSSELNVNALLLGDSALYLCASSWGQMNTEAFFGQGTRLTVV.

This sequence joins TRBV11-2 and TRBJ2-3; 13 bases fit TRBD2. J gave up 6 bases and V 3 bases, and 3 bases lay outside the gene matches. The CDR3 spans 15 residues. Germline CDR1 SGHAT, CDR2 FQNNGV. The CDR3 DNA sequence: TGTGCCAGCAGCTTGGGGACTAGCGGGATCGATACGCAGTATTTT. Residues: CASSLGTSGIDTQYF. Using reference TRBV11-2 and TRBJ2-3 for the parts outside the CDR3, the full variable domain is EAGVAQSPRYKIIEKRQSVAFWCNPISGHATLYWYQQILGQGPKLLIQFQNNGVVDDSQLPKDRFSAERLKGVDSTLKIQPAKLEDSAVYLCASSLGTSGIDTQYFGPGTRLTVL.

The V call is TRBV5-5, the J call TRBJ2-7, with 7 bases aligning to TRBD1. The junction had 5 bases not matched to a gene; V was cut back by 0 bases and J by 2 bases. CDR1 and CDR2 from the germline V gene are SGHKS and YYEKEE (reference sequence). This CDR3 contains 15 residues. DNA for the CDR3: TGTGCCAGCAGCTTGGGACAGGGAAGGGCCTACGAGCAGTACTTC. Protein sequence: CASSLGQGRAYEQYF.

The chain is built from TRBV2 and TRBJ2-7; tentatively, D is TRBD1 (6 bases). Germline V gene lookup returns CDR1 SNHLY and CDR2 FYNNEI. This CDR3 has 14 residues. Trimming cost V 1 base and J 2 bases, with 9 bases left between them. CDR3 nucleotides: TGTGCCAGCAGTGAAGGAGGGGGAACCTACGAGCAGTACTTC. Encoded protein: CASSEGGGTYEQYF.

The chain recombines TRBV19 with TRBJ1-2, with unresolved D. The germline V and J ends were trimmed by 2 bases and 2 bases, with 9 bases remaining between them. Germline V CDR1 and CDR2: LNHDA, SQIVND (reference sequence). This CDR3 contains 14 residues. CDR3 sequence: CASSIRRENYGYTF. The CDR3 DNA sequence: TGTGCCAGTAGTATACGGAGAGAAAACTATGGCTACACCTTC.